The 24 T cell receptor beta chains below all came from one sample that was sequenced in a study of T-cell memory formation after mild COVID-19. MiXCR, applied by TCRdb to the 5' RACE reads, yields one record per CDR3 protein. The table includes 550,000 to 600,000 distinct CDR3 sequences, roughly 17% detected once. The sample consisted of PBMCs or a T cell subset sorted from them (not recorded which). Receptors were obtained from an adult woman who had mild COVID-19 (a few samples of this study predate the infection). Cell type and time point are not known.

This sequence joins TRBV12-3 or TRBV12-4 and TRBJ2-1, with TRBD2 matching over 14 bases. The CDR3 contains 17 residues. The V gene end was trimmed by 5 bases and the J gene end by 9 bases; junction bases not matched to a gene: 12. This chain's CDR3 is CASSLPGLAGVLIEQFF. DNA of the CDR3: TGTGCCAGCAGTCTCCCGGGACTAGCGGGGGTTCTTATTGAGCAGTTCTTC.

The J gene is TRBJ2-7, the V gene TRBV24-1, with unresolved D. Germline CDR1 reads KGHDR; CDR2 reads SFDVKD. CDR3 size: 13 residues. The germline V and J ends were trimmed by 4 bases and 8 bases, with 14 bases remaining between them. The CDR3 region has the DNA TGTGCCACCAGTGACCCGCTTTCCCGTAAGCAGTACTTC. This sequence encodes CATSDPLSRKQYF.

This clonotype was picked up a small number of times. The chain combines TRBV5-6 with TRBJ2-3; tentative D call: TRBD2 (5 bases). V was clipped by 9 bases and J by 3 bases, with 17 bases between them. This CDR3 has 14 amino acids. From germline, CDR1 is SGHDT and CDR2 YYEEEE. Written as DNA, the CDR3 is TGTGCCACCGCTGAGGGCGGGCAGACAGATACGCAGTATTTT. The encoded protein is CATAEGGQTDTQYF.

The chain's CDR3 is CASSPFSTNEKLFF. The CDR3 nucleotides read TGTGCCAGCAGTCCATTTTCAACTAATGAAAAACTGTTTTTT. The chain uses TRBV12-3 or TRBV12-4 and TRBJ1-4; D gene uncertain. This CDR3 has 14 residues. V was clipped by 5 bases and J by 0 bases, with 7 bases between them.

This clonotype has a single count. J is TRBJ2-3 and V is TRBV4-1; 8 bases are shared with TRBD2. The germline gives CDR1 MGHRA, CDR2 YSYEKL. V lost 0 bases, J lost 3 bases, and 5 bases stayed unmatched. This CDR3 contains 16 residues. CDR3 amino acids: CASSQEIGRATDTQYF. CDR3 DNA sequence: TGCGCCAGCAGCCAAGAGATCGGGAGGGCGACAGATACGCAGTATTTT.

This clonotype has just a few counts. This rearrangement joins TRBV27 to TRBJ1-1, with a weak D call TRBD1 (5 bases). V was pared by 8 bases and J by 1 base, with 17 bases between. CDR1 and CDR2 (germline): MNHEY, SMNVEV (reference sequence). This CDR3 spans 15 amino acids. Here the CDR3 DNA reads TGTGCCAGCCGCAGCTGGGCGGGGGGGAACACTGAAGCTTTCTTT. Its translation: CASRSWAGGNTEAFF.

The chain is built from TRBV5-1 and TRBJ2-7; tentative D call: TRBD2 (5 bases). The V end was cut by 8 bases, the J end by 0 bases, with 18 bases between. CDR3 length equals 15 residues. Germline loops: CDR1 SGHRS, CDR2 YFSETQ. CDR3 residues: CAREQEETSSYEQYF. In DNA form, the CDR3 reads TGCGCCAGAGAGCAGGAGGAAACCTCCTCCTACGAGCAGTACTTC.

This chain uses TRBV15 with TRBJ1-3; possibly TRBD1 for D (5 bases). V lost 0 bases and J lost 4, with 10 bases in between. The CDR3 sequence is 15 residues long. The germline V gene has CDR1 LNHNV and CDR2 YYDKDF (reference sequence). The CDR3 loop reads CATSRDSQGGNTIYF. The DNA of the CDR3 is TGTGCCACCAGCAGAGATTCCCAGGGAGGAAACACCATATATTTT.

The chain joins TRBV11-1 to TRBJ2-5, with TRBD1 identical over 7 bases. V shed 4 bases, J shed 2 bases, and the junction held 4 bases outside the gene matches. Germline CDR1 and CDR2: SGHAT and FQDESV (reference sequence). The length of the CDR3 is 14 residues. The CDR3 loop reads CASSSDRRQETQYF. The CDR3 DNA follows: TGTGCCAGCAGCTCGGACAGGCGTCAAGAGACCCAGTACTTC.

CDR3 in DNA: TGTGCCAGCAGTGAATCGACAGGGGAAGGGCAGTTCTTC. Protein sequence: CASSESTGEGQFF. The chain couples TRBV6-1 to TRBJ2-1; TRBD1 aligns across 8 bases. The CDR3 consists of 13 residues. From germline, CDR1 is MNHNS and CDR2 SASEGT. The trim removed 2 bases at V and 12 bases at J, leaving 6 bases unmatched.

The CDR3 loop is CARTPGQSNEQFF. DNA of the CDR3: TGTGCCAGGACCCCGGGACAGAGCAATGAGCAGTTCTTC. This rearrangement joins TRBV2 to TRBJ2-1; the match to TRBD1 covers 7 bases. The CDR3 totals 13 residues. The junction had 8 bases not matched to a gene; V was cut back by 9 bases and J by 6 bases. Germline CDR1 SNHLY, CDR2 FYNNEI.

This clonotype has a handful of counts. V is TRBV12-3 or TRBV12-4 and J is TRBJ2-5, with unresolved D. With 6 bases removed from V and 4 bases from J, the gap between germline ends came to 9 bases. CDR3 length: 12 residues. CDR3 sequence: CASRAPRETQYF. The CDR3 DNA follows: TGTGCCAGCAGAGCCCCTCGAGAGACCCAGTACTTC.

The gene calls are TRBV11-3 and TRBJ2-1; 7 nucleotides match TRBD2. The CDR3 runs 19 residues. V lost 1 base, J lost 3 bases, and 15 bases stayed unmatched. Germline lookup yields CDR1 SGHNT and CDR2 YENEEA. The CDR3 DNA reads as TGTGCCAGCAGCTTAGTCGTCAGGTCTGTCCTAGCGGACTACAATGAGCAGTTCTTC. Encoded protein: CASSLVVRSVLADYNEQFF.

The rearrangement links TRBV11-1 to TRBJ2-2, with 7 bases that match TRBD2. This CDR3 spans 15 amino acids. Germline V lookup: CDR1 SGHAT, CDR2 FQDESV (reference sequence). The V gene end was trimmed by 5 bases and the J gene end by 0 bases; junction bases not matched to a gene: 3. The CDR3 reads CASSLSGPNTGELFF. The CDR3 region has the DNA TGTGCCAGCAGCCTTAGCGGGCCGAACACCGGGGAGCTGTTTTTT.

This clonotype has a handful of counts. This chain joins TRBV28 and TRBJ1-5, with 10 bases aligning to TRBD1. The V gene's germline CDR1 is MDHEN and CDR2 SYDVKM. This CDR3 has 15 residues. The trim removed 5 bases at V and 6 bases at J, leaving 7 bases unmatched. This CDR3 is CASSRDRGEVQPQHF. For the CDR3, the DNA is TGTGCCAGCAGTCGGGACAGGGGAGAGGTTCAGCCCCAGCATTTT.

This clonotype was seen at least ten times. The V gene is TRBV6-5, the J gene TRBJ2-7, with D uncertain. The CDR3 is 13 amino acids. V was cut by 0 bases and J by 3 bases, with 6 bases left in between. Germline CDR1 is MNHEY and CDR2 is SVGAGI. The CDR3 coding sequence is TGTGCCAGCAGTTACTCGGGCAGCTACGAGCAGTACTTC. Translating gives CASSYSGSYEQYF.

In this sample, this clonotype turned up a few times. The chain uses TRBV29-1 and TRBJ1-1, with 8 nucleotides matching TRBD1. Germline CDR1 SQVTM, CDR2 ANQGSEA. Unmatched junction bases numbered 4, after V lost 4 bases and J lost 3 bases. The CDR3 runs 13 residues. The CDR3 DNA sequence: TGCAGCGTTGTTGACAGGGGAGACACTGAAGCTTTCTTT. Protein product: CSVVDRGDTEAFF. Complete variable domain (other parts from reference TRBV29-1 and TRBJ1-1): SAVISQKPSRDICQRGTSLTIQCQVDSQVTMMFWYRQQPGQSLTLIATANQGSEATYESGFVIDKFPISRPNLTFSTLTVSNMSPEDSSIYLCSVVDRGDTEAFFGQGTRLTVV.

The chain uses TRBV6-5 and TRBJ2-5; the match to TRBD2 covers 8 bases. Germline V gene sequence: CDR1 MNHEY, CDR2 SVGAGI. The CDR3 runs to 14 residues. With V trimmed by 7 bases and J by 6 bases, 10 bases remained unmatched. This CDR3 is CASNLRGGQKTQYF. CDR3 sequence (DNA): TGTGCCAGCAACCTCCGCGGGGGGCAGAAGACCCAGTACTTC.

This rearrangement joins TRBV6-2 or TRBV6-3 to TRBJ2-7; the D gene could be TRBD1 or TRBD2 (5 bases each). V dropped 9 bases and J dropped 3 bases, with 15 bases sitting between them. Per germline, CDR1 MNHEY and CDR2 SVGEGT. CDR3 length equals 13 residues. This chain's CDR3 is CARNGDGNYEQYF. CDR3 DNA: TGTGCCAGAAACGGGGACGGGAACTACGAGCAGTACTTC.

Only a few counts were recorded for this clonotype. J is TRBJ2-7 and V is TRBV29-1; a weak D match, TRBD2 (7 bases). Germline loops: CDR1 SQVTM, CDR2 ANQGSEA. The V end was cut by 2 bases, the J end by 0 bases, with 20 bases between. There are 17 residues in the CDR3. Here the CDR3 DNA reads TGCAGCGTTGAAACCGGACTAGGGGGGAAAAGCTCCTACGAGCAGTACTTC. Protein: CSVETGLGGKSSYEQYF.

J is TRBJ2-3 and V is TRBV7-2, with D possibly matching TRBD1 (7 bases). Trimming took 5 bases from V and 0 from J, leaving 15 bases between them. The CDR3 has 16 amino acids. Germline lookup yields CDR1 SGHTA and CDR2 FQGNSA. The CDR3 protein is CASSAQGGLSTDTQYF. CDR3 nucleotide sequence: TGTGCCAGCAGCGCTCAGGGGGGCCTGAGCACAGATACGCAGTATTTT. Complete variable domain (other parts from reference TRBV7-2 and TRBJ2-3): GAGVSQSPSNKVTEKGKDVELRCDPISGHTALYWYRQSLGQGLEFLIYFQGNSAPDKSGLPSDRFSAERTGGSVSTLTIQRTQQEDSAVYLCASSAQGGLSTDTQYFGPGTRLTVL.

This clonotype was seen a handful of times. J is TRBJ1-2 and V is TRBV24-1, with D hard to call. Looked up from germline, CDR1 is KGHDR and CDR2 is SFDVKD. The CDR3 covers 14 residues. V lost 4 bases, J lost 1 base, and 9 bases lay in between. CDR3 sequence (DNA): TGTGCCACCAGTGAACCTGACATTAACTATGGCTACACCTTC. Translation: CATSEPDINYGYTF.

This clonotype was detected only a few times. The DNA of the CDR3 is TGTGCCATCTCCCAGGGACAGGGAGGTCAGCCCCAGCATTTT. As protein: CAISQGQGGQPQHF. The V and J genes are TRBV10-3 and TRBJ1-5; TRBD1 agrees at 9 bases. This CDR3 spans 14 amino acids. The junction had 8 bases not matched to a gene; V was cut back by 8 bases and J by 6 bases. Germline V CDR1 and CDR2: ENHRY, SYGVKD.

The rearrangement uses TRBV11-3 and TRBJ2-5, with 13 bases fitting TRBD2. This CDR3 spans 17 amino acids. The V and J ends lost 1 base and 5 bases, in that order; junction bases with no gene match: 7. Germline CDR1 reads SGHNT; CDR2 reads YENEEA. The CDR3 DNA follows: TGTGCCAGCAGCTTAGGGACTAGCGGGAGCTGGGGGGAGACCCAGTACTTC. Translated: CASSLGTSGSWGETQYF.